This passage covers 10 T cell receptor beta chains from one sample sequenced in a study of cytotoxic CD8 clonotypes in ibrutinib-treated CLL. The table came from immunoSEQ multiplex PCR; TCRdb's copy has only in-frame clones and leaves some out. The sample consists of about 140,000 clones, about 84% of them appearing once. Material: PBMCs, obtained after 36 months of ibrutinib treatment. The receptors were sampled from a human donor with chronic lymphocytic leukemia.

This chain uses TRBV10-2 with TRBJ1-4, with D possibly TRBD1 on 6 matching bases. The CDR3 extends over 15 amino acids. Germline lookup yields CDR1 WSHSY and CDR2 SAAADI. V was shortened by 3 bases and J by 8 bases, with 16 bases between the two germline ends. The DNA for the CDR3 is TGCGCCAGCAGTGATGGGACAACCCGTGGCGAAAAACTGTTTTTT. Protein sequence: CASSDGTTRGEKLFF.

V is TRBV20-1 and J is TRBJ2-7, with a possible D match to TRBD1 (5 bases). The V gene lost 6 bases and the J gene lost 6 bases, with 9 bases spanning the gap. The CDR3 runs to 10 residues. Germline CDR1 DFQATT, CDR2 SNEGSKA (reference sequence). Here the CDR3 reads CSARRAEQYF. The CDR3 DNA reads TGCAGTGCGCGCAGGGCCGAGCAGTACTTC.

V is TRBV5-1 and J is TRBJ1-1; TRBD1 agrees at 9 bases. The CDR3 has 16 amino acids. Germline loops: CDR1 SGHRS, CDR2 YFSETQ. With 0 bases clipped from V and 4 bases from J, the junction kept 7 bases outside the gene matches. CDR3 nucleotides: TGCGCCAGCAGCTTGGCCGTACAGGGGGCGACCACTGAAGCTTTCTTT. Translation: CASSLAVQGATTEAFF. Full variable domain (outside the CDR3, taken from reference TRBV5-1 and TRBJ1-1): KAGVTQTPRYLIKTRGQQVTLSCSPISGHRSVSWYQQTPGQGLQFLFEYFSETQRNKGNFPGRFSGRQFSNSRSEMNVSTLELGDSALYLCASSLAVQGATTEAFFGQGTRLTVV.

This clone was counted only a few times. The chain uses TRBV7-9 and TRBJ2-7; tentative D call: TRBD2 (6 bases). Per the germline V gene, CDR1 is SEHNR and CDR2 is FQNEAQ (reference sequence). The germline V and J ends were trimmed by 8 bases and 3 bases, with 8 bases remaining between them. The CDR3 contains 11 residues. The DNA of the CDR3 is TGTGCCAGCTCGGGGGTCTACGAGCAGTACTTC. This codes for CASSGVYEQYF.

This chain's CDR3 is CASSLWSGRETQYF. CDR3 nucleotide sequence: TGTGCCAGCAGTTTATGGAGCGGTCGGGAGACCCAGTACTTC. The genes are TRBV28 and TRBJ2-5; TRBD2 is a possible D gene (5 bases). The CDR3 has 14 amino acids. Per germline, CDR1 MDHEN and CDR2 SYDVKM. V was cut by 0 bases and J by 5 bases, with 10 bases left in between.

The CDR3 loop reads CAIKGTPNTGELFF. The CDR3 bases are TGTGCCATCAAGGGGACGCCGAACACCGGGGAGCTGTTTTTT. The chain employs TRBV10-3 and TRBJ2-2; D possibly uses TRBD1 or TRBD2 (5 bases each). The V end was cut by 7 bases, the J end by 0 bases, with 9 bases between. Germline V gene data show CDR1 as ENHRY and CDR2 as SYGVKD. The CDR3 has 14 amino acids.

The chain joins TRBV18 to TRBJ2-3; tentatively, D is TRBD2 (5 bases). Trimming removed 4 bases at V and 5 bases at J, with 19 bases between. This CDR3 is built from 16 residues. Germline lookup yields CDR1 KGHSH and CDR2 LQKENI. This CDR3 is CASSRVYSEHGDTQYF. CDR3 in DNA: TGTGCCAGCTCACGGGTCTATAGCGAACATGGAGATACGCAGTATTTT. Supplemented by reference TRBV18 and TRBJ2-3, the full variable domain reads NAGVMQNPRHLVRRRGQEARLRCSPMKGHSHVYWYRQLPEEGLKFMVYLQKENIIDESGMPKERFSAEFPKEGPSILRIQQVVRGDSAAYFCASSRVYSEHGDTQYFGPGTRLTVL.

The rearrangement links TRBV10-2 to TRBJ2-2; the D gene is possibly TRBD2 (6 bases). V dropped 1 base and J dropped 4 bases, with 7 bases sitting between them. The CDR3 runs to 14 residues. Per germline, CDR1 WSHSY and CDR2 SAAADI. CDR3 region: CASSELGGTGELFF. The DNA for the CDR3 is TGCGCCAGCAGTGAGTTGGGGGGCACCGGGGAGCTGTTTTTT.

The gene calls are TRBV12-5 and TRBJ2-2; D gene ambiguous. Trimming took off 5 bases at V and 5 bases at J, with 6 bases between the two ends. The CDR3 consists of 12 residues. Germline values: CDR1 LGHNT, CDR2 FRNRAP. CDR3 protein: CASGPSTGELFF. CDR3 sequence (DNA): TGTGCTAGTGGTCCCAGTACCGGGGAGCTGTTTTTT. Based on the CDR3 plus reference TRBV12-5 and TRBJ2-2, the full variable domain is DARVTQTPRHKVTEMGQEVTMRCQPILGHNTVFWYRQTMMQGLELLAYFRNRAPLDDSGMPKDRFSAEMPDATLATLKIQPSEPRDSAVYFCASGPSTGELFFGEGSRLTVL.

The chain carries TRBV6-5 and TRBJ1-5, with D hard to call. The CDR3 is made up of 15 amino acids. Germline V gene sequence: CDR1 MNHEY, CDR2 SVGAGI. V lost 3 bases to trimming and J lost 0 bases, with 9 bases between them. CDR3 nucleotide sequence: TGTGCCAGCAGTTATAGTACGCCTAGCAATCAGCCCCAGCATTTT. It yields the protein CASSYSTPSNQPQHF.